The rows below give T cell receptor beta chains drawn from one sample of a study of regulatory T cells in long-lasting Graves disease. TCRdb passed the multiplex PCR reads through MiXCR, listing each CDR3 protein once. The top ten clones hold about 29% of a sample with nearly 350,000 distinct CDR3 sequences, roughly 21% of them seen once. The source was peripheral blood mononuclear cells (PBMCs), collected when the disease was refractory, from a patient treated with antithyroid drugs. The receptors originated from a female donor with Graves disease. Both conserved end residues are part of each CDR3. D genes are given only for firm matches. Rows give clone size only sometimes, using once, few, many, or a class for an expanded clone.

D gene,J gene,clone size,V gene,CDR3 DNA,CDR3 protein
NA,TRBJ2-7,few,TRBV3-1,TGTGCCAGCAGCCAAGGAGGCAGGGGGGCCTACGAGCAGTACTTC,CASSQGGRGAYEQYF
TRBD1,TRBJ1-1,many,TRBV20-1,TGCAGTGCTTCCCCGGGACAGAACCTAAAGGGCACTGAAGCTTTCTTT,CSASPGQNLKGTEAFF
NA,TRBJ2-2,many,TRBV28,TGTGCCAGCAGTTTACTGGCCGGGGAGCTGTTTTTT,CASSLLAGELFF
NA,TRBJ1-1,few,TRBV6-2/TRBV6-3,TGTGCCAGCAGTGGGACGGGAGGATATGAAGCTTTCTTT,CASSGTGGYEAFF
NA,TRBJ1-3,few,TRBV6-2/TRBV6-3,TGTGCCAGCAGGAGGGGCCGGGACACCATATATTTT,CASRRGRDTIYF
TRBD1,TRBJ1-2,many,TRBV19,TGTGCCAGTATCCCGGGACAGGGGACCTATGGCTACACCTTC,CASIPGQGTYGYTF
TRBD1,TRBJ1-2,many,TRBV10-3,TGTGCCACCACCTTCGGGACAGGGGCAAACTATGGCTACACCTTC,CATTFGTGANYGYTF
TRBD1,TRBJ1-2,NA,TRBV6-1,TGTGCCAGCAGGGACAGGGACAACTATGGCTACACCTTC,CASRDRDNYGYTF
NA,TRBJ1-5,many,TRBV12-3/TRBV12-4,TGTGCCAGCAGCATGGAGGGCCTTAGCAATCAGCCCCAGCATTTT,CASSMEGLSNQPQHF
TRBD1,TRBJ2-4,many,TRBV12-3/TRBV12-4,TGTGCCAGCAGGGGACAGGGGAGAACCAAAAACATTCAGTACTTC,CASRGQGRTKNIQYF
NA,TRBJ2-5,many,TRBV7-9,TGTGCCAGCAGCTCGGGGGGCCAACAAGAGACCCAGTACTTC,CASSSGGQQETQYF
TRBD1,TRBJ1-2,NA,TRBV4-3,TGCGCCAGCAGCCAAGGGGGGAGACAGGGAGATGGCTACACCTTC,CASSQGGRQGDGYTF
TRBD1,TRBJ1-5,NA,TRBV19,TGTGCCAGTAGCCCCGGGACAGGATTCAATCAGCCCCAGCATTTT,CASSPGTGFNQPQHF
NA,TRBJ2-7,NA,TRBV9,TGTGCCAGCAGCGTAGGCGGGCCCCCCTCCTACGAGCAGTACTTC,CASSVGGPPSYEQYF
NA,TRBJ1-5,many,TRBV7-8,TGTGCCAGCAGCTTATCCGGGCAGCGCAATCAGCCCCAGCATTTT,CASSLSGQRNQPQHF
NA,TRBJ1-1,few,TRBV5-1,TGCGCCAGCAGCTTCCCCGGGGCCAGCGGAATTGAAGCTTTCTTT,CASSFPGASGIEAFF
NA,TRBJ1-1,NA,TRBV12-3/TRBV12-4,TGTGCCAGCAGTTTTCAAGGGGGGTTTGTGACTGAAGCTTTCTTT,CASSFQGGFVTEAFF
NA,TRBJ1-2,many,TRBV9,TGTGCCAGCAGCGGCAGGCAACTCTCAAGCTATGGCTACACCTTC,CASSGRQLSSYGYTF
NA,TRBJ2-5,many,TRBV6-1,TGTGCCAGCACAATACGAGGGACATCCCAAGAGACCCAGTACTTC,CASTIRGTSQETQYF
TRBD2,TRBJ2-1,NA,TRBV7-9,TGTGCCAGCAGCACCGGGGGGAGGGGTACACACAATGAGCAGTTCTTC,CASSTGGRGTHNEQFF